This TCR beta chain appears in the sequencing data of a study of identical twins. TCRdb reprocessed the 5' RACE reads via MiXCR and lists one record per CDR3 protein. The table includes roughly 720,000 distinct CDR3 sequences, roughly 18% detected once. This clonotype has a handful of counts. V was cut by 5 bases and J by 6 bases, with 16 bases left in between. CDR1 is DFQATT, CDR2 SNEGSKA, per germline (reference sequence). This CDR3 region has 13 residues. These records were also assigned to another study, of T cells expressing NK-cell markers.

This chain connects TRBV20-1 to TRBJ1-2; no clear D gene. Material for sequencing was PBMCs. This receptor was identified in a woman between 18 and 29 years old in good health. The chain's CDR3 is CSAPWTLRDGYTF. The CDR3 nucleotides read TGCAGTGCTCCCTGGACCTTGAGGGATGGCTACACCTTC.